The table lists the clone carrying this T cell receptor beta chain with many counts. The assay was immunoSEQ multiplex PCR, and TCRdb's table has in-frame clones only and misses some. The sample carries some 2,000,000 clones, around 96% recorded once. Positively selected for CCR7, the CD45RO-negative cells used as naive CD8 cells excluded terminally differentiated effector memory CD45RA+ cells. The data derive from a study of shared clonotypes between healthy human individuals. From germline, CDR1 is LGHNA and CDR2 YSLEER. The CDR3 is 15 amino acids. V dropped 4 bases and J dropped 3 bases, with 13 bases sitting between them.

This receptor was taken from a man between 18 and 35 years old in good health. The V call is TRBV4-3, the J call TRBJ1-5, with D possibly being TRBD1 (5 bases). Sequencing was carried out using naive CD8+ T cells sorted from blood. The CDR3 region has the DNA TGCGCCAGCAGCCTCGGGACGGAGACCAATCAGCCCCAGCATTTT. Protein: CASSLGTETNQPQHF.